The clone carrying this T cell receptor (beta chain) was seen only once. Its specificity is not known. The sample originates from a study of T cell responses to AZD1222 COVID-19 vaccine. Only in-frame clones appear in the TCRdb table, and some are missing; sequencing was by immunoSEQ multiplex PCR. Of 95,000 to 150,000 clones in the sample, roughly 90% are singletons; the top ten hold under 3%. Germline CDR1 reads LNHDA; CDR2 reads SQIVND (reference sequence). This CDR3 comprises 14 residues. V lost 7 bases, J lost 4 bases, and 8 bases stayed unmatched. Study results and caveats: Donors were mostly white British, more females; clonal diversity possibly underestimated. Without day 14 samples, only post-peak T cell repertoires were studied.

The sequence was obtained from an adult who received the AZD1222 COVID-19 vaccine. This chain joins TRBV19 and TRBJ1-2, with 8 nucleotides matching TRBD1. Sequenced here: peripheral blood, sampled 28 days after the second AZD1222 dose. The CDR3 DNA reads TGTGCCAGTATCAAGGACAGGGTGCGCTATGGCTACACCTTC. This translates into CASIKDRVRYGYTF.